This T cell receptor (beta chain) came from a study of blood T cell repertoires in COVID-19. Study in general: Donors in the United States, Italy and Spain gave samples during acute or convalescent COVID-19.

This clone was seen just once. V was clipped by 6 bases and J by 7 bases; unmatched bases: 15. Germline CDR1 SGHAT, CDR2 FQNNGV. There are 17 residues in the CDR3. Produced via immunoSEQ multiplex PCR; TCRdb's table is partial and in-frame only. Counted here are approximately 170,000 clones, more than 70% occurring once; the ten biggest clones make up 3.6%. V usage is TRBV11-2 and J usage is TRBJ2-3; 11 bases are shared with TRBD2. The TCR sequence derives from a woman aged 50 to 60 in a cohort exposed to, infected with or recovered from COVID-19 (not recorded which). The sample consisted of PBMCs or T cells enriched from blood (not recorded which). The CDR3 nucleotides are TGTGCCAGCAGTCGGACAGATAGCGGGGGGGTTCGACATACGCAGTATTTT. It is translated as CASSRTDSGGVRHTQYF.